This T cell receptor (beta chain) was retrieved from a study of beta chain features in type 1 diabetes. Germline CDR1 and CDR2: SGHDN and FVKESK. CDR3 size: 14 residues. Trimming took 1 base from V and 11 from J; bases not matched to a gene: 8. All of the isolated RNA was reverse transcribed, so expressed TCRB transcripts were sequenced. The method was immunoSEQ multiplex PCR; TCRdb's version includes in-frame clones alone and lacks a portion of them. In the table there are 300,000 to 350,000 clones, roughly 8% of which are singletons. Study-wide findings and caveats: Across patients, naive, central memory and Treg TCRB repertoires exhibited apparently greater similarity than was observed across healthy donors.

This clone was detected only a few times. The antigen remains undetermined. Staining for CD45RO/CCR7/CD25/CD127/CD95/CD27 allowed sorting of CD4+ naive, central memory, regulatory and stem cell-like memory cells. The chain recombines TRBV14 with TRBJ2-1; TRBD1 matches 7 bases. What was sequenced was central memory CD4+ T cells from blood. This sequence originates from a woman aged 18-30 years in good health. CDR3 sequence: CASSQVNPGQKQFF. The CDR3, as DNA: TGTGCCAGCAGCCAAGTTAACCCGGGACAGAAGCAGTTCTTC.